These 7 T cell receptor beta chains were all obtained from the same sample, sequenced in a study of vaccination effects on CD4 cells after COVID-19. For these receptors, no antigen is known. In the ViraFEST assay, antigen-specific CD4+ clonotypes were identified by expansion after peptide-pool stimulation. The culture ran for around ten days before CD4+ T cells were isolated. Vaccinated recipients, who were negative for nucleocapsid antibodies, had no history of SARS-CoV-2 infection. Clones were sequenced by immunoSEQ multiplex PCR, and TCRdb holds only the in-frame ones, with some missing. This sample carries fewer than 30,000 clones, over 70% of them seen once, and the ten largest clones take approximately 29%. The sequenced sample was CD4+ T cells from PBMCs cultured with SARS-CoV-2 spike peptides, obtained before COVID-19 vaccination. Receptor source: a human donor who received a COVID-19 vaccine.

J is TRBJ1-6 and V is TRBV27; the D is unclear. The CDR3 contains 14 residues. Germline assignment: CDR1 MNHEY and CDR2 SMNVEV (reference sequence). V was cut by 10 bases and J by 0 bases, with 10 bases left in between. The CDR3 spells CATRGVSYNSPLHF. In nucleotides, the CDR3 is TGTGCCACCAGAGGTGTCTCCTATAATTCACCCCTCCACTTT.

As DNA, the CDR3 is TGTGCCTGGAACAGGGGGCAAGGTGGAAACACCATATATTTT. Translated: CAWNRGQGGNTIYF. The chain links TRBV30 to TRBJ1-3; 9 bases line up with TRBD1. Trimming at V came to 4 bases and at J to 3 bases, leaving 4 bases not matched to a gene. Germline V gene data show CDR1 as GTSNPN and CDR2 as SVGIG (reference sequence). The CDR3 sequence is 14 residues long.

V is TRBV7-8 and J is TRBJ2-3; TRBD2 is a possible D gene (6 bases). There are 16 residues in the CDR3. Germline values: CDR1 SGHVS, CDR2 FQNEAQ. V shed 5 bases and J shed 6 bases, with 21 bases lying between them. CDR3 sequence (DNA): TGTGCCAGCAGCCCTCTTAGGTGGCGGGGTAGGGATACGCAGTATTTT. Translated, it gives CASSPLRWRGRDTQYF.

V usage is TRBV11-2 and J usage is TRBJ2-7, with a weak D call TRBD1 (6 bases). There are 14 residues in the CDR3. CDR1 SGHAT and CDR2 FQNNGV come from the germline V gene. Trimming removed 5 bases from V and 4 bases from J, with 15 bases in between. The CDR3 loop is CASSKRGTRYEQYF. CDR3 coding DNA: TGTGCCAGCAGCAAGAGGGGGACAAGATACGAGCAGTACTTC. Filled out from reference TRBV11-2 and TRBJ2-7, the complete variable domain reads EAGVAQSPRYKIIEKRQSVAFWCNPISGHATLYWYQQILGQGPKLLIQFQNNGVVDDSQLPKDRFSAERLKGVDSTLKIQPAKLEDSAVYLCASSKRGTRYEQYFGPGTRLTVT.

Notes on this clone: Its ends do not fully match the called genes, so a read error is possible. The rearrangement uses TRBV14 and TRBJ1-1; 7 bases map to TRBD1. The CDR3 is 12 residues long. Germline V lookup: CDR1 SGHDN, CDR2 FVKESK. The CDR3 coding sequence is TGTGCCAGCAGCCAAGTTAAGGGGGCGTCTGCCTTC. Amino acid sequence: CASSQVKGASAF.

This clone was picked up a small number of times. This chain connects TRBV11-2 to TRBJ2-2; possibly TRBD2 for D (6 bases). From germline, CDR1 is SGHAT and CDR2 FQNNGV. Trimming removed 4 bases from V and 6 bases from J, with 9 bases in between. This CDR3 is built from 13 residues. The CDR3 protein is CASSSGLPGELFF. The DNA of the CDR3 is TGTGCCAGCAGCTCCGGACTACCCGGGGAGCTGTTTTTT.

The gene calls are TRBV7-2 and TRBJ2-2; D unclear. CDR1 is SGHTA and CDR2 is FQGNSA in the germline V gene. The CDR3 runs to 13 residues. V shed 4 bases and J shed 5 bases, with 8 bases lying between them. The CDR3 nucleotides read TGTGCCAGCAGCTCCCCTGGGACCGGGGAGCTGTTTTTT. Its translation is CASSSPGTGELFF.